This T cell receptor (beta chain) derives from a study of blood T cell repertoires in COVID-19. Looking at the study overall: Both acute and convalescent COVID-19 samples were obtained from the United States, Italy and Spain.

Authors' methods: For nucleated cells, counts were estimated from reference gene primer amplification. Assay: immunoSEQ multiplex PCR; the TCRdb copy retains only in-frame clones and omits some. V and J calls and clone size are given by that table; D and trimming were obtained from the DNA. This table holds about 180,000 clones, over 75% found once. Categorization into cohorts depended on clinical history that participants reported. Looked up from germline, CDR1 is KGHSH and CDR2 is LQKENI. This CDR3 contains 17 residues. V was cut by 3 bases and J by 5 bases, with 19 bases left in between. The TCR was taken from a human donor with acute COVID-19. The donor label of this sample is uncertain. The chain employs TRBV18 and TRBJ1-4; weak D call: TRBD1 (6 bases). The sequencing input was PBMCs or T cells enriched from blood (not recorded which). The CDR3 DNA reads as TGTGCCAGCTCACCCGGGCAGGCGGGGGGCCTGAATGAAAAACTGTTTTTT. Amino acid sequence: CASSPGQAGGLNEKLFF. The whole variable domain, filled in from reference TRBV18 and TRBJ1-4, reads NAGVMQNPRHLVRRRGQEARLRCSPMKGHSHVYWYRQLPEEGLKFMVYLQKENIIDESGMPKERFSAEFPKEGPSILRIQQVVRGDSAAYFCASSPGQAGGLNEKLFFGSGTQLSVL.